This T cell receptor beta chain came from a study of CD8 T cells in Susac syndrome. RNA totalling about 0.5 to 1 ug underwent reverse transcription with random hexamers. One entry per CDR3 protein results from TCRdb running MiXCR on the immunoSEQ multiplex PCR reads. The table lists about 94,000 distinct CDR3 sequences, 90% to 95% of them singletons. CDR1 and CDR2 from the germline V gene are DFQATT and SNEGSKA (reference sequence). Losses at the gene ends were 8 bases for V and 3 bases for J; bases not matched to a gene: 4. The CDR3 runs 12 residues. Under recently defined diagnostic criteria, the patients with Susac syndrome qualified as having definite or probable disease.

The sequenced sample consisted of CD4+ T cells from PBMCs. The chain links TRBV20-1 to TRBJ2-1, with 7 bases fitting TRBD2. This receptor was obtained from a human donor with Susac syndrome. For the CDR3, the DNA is TGCAGTATGAGCGGGGACTACAATGAGCAGTTCTTC. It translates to CSMSGDYNEQFF.